This T cell receptor beta chain was captured by sequencing in a study of cytomegalovirus exposure and HLA in healthy donors. Turning to the study itself: A later analysis reported the 100 to 150 validation repertoires used the same platform as the 550 to 700 first-cohort repertoires.

This table comes from immunoSEQ multiplex PCR, and its TCRdb copy is limited to in-frame clones, with some not included. In the table there are about 220,000 clones, 80% to 95% of which are singletons. Study outcomes and limitations: Most TCRs appeared rarely, but some public TCRs recurred in many donors. Some TCR beta chains (164 of them) were listed as cytomegalovirus-associated. Cytomegalovirus status was reportedly diagnosed by the classifier with high specificity and sensitivity.

Remarks on this clone: Its antigen is as yet unknown.

Trimming left V 0 bases short and J 10 bases short, with 21 bases between. Germline values: CDR1 MGHRA, CDR2 YSYEKL. This CDR3 is built from 16 residues. This clonotype was obtained from a woman aged 18-30 years in good health and CMV-seronegative. The genes are TRBV4-1 and TRBJ1-1; TRBD1 is a possible D gene (6 bases). The sequenced sample was PBMCs. This chain's CDR3 is CASSQDWGLERLGAFF. CDR3 sequence (DNA): TGCGCCAGCAGCCAAGATTGGGGGCTAGAGCGGTTGGGAGCTTTCTTT.